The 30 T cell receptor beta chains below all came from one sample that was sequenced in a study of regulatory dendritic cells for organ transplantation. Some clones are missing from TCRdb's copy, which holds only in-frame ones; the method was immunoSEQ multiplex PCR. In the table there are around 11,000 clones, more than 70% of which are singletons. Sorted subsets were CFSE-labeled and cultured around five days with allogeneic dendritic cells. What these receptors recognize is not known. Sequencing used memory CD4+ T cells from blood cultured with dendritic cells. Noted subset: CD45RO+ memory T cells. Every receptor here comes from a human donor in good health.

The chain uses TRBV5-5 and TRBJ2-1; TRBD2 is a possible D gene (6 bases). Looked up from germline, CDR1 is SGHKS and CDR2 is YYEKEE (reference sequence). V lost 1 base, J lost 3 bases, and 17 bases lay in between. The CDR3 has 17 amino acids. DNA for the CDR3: TGTGCCAGCAGCTTGCGGGACTCCCGGTTGGTCTACAATGAGCAGTTCTTC. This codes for CASSLRDSRLVYNEQFF.

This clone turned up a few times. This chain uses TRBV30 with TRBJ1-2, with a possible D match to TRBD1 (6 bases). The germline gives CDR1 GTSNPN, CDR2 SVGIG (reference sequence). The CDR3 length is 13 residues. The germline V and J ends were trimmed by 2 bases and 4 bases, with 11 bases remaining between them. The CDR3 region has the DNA TGTGCCTGGAGTCGCGACAGGCCCTATGGCTACACCTTC. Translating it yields CAWSRDRPYGYTF.

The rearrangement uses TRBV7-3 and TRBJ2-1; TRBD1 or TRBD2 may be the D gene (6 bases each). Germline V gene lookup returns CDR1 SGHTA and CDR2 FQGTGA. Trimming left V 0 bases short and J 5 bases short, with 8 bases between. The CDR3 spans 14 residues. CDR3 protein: CASSLTGGDNEQFF. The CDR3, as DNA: TGTGCCAGCAGCTTAACCGGGGGCGACAATGAGCAGTTCTTC.

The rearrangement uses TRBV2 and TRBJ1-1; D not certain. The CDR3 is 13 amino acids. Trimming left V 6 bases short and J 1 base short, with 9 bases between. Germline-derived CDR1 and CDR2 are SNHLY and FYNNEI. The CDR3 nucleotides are TGTGCCAGCAGCTCGGGCCCGAACACTGAAGCTTTCTTT. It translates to CASSSGPNTEAFF.

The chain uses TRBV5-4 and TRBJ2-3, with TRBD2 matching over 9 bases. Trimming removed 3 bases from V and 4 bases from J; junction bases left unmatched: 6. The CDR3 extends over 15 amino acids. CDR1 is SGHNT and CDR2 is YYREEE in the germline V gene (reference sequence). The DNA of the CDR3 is TGTGCCAGCAGCTCGGCGGGGGGGAGGGCAGATACGCAGTATTTT. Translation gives CASSSAGGRADTQYF.

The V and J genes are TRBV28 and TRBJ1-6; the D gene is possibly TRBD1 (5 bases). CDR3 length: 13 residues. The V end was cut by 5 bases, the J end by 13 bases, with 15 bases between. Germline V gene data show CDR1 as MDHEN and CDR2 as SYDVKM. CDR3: CASSIPQGRPLHF. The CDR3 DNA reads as TGTGCCAGCAGTATCCCCCAGGGTCGTCCCCTCCACTTT.

CDR3 residues: CASSNGYSMNTEAFF. For the CDR3, the DNA is TGTGCCAGCAGCAATGGGTACAGCATGAACACTGAAGCTTTCTTT. V is TRBV21-1 and J is TRBJ1-1; the table's D gene call, TRBD1, was not cross checked with the DNA. TRBV21-1 is a pseudogene segment. The CDR3 consists of 15 residues.

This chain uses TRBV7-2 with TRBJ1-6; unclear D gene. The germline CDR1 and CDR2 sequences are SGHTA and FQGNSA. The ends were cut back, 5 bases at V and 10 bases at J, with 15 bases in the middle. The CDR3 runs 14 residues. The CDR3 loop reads CASSHGRLGSPLHF. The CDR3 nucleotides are TGTGCCAGCAGCCACGGACGGCTCGGCTCACCCCTCCACTTT.

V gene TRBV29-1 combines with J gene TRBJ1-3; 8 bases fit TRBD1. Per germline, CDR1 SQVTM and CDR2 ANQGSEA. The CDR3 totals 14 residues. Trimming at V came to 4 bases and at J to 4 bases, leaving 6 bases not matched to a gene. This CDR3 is CSVGGQGVGNTIYF. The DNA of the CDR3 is TGCAGCGTTGGTGGACAGGGTGTCGGAAACACCATATATTTT.

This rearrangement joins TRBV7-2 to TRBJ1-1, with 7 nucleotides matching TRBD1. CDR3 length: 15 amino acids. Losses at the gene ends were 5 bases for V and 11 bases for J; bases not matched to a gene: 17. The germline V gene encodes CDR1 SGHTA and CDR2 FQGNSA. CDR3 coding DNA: TGTGCCAGCAGCCACTATCTACAGGGGAGTAGTGAGGCTTTCTTT. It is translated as CASSHYLQGSSEAFF.

The CDR3 nucleotides read TGCGCCAGCAGCCAAGGGAACCGGATGGGGGAGCAGTACTTC. Encoded protein: CASSQGNRMGEQYF. This chain uses TRBV4-3 with TRBJ2-7; unclear D gene. Trimming took off 1 base at V and 7 bases at J, with 14 bases between the two ends. From germline, CDR1 is LGHNA and CDR2 YSLEER. The CDR3 sequence is 14 residues long.

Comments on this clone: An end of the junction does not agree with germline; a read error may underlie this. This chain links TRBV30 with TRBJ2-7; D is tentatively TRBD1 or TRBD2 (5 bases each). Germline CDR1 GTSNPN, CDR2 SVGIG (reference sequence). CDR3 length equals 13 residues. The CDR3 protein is CALHRDRPYTVDF. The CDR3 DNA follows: TGTGCCTTGCACCGGGACCGTCCATATACGGTGGACTTC.

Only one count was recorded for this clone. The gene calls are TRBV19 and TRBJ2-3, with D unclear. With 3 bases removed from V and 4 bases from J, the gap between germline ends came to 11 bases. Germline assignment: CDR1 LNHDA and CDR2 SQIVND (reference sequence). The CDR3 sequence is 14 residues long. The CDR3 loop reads CASSMSYVPDTQYF. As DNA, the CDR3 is TGTGCCAGTAGTATGTCTTATGTTCCAGATACGCAGTATTTT.

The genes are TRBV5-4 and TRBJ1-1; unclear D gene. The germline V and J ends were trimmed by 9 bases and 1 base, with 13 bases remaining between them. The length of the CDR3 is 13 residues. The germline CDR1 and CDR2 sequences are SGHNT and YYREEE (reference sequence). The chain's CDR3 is CATPAGANTEAFF. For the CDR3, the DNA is TGTGCCACGCCGGCCGGAGCGAACACTGAAGCTTTCTTT.

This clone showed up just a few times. The CDR3 coding sequence is TGTGCCAGCAGCCTCAGACAGGGGCTTGGCTACACCTTC. This sequence encodes CASSLRQGLGYTF. The J gene is TRBJ1-2, the V gene TRBV7-2; 8 nucleotides match TRBD1. Per germline, CDR1 SGHTA and CDR2 FQGNSA. The ends lost 5 bases at V and 7 bases at J; junction bases unmatched: 6. The CDR3 totals 13 residues.

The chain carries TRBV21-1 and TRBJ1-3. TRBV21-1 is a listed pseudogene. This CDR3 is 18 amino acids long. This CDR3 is CASSISVLSPASGNTIYF. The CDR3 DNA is TGTGCCAGCAGCATAAGCGTACTGAGCCCGGCCTCTGGAAACACCATATATTTT.

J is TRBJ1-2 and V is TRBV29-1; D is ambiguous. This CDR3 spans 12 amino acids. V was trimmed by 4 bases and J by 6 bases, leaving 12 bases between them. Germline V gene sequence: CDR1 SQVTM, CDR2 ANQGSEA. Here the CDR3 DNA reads TGCAGCGTTGCGCGGGGTGTTGATGGCTACACCTTC. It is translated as CSVARGVDGYTF.

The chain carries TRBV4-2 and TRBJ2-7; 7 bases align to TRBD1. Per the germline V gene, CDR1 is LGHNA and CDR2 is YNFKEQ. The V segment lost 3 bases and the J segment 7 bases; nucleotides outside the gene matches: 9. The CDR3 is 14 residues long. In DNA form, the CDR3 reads TGTGCCAGCAGCCACCCGGACAGGCCAAGGGAGCAGTACTTC. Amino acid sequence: CASSHPDRPREQYF.

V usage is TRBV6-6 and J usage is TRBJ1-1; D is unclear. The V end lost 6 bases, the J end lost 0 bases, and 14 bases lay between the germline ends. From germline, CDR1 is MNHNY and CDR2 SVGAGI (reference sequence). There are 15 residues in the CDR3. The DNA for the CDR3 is TGTGCCAGCAGCCCGATTTTCGTCATGAACACTGAAGCTTTCTTT. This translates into CASSPIFVMNTEAFF.

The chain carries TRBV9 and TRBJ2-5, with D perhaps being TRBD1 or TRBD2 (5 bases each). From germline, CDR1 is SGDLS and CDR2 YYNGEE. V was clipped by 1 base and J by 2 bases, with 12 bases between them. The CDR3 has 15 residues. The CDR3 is CASSVRGEGQETQYF. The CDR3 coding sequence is TGTGCCAGCAGCGTACGGGGTGAGGGGCAAGAGACCCAGTACTTC.

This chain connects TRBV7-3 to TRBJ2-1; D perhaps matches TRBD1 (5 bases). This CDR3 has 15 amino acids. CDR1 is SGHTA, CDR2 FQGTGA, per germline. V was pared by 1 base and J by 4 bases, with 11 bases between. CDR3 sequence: CASSLNVGVYNEQFF. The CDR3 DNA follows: TGTGCCAGCAGCTTAAATGTAGGGGTATACAATGAGCAGTTCTTC.

The CDR3 sequence: CASSLLGAKGSYNSPLHF. The CDR3 DNA is TGCGCCAGCAGCCTTTTGGGGGCAAAAGGATCCTATAATTCACCCCTCCACTTT. This chain connects TRBV4-3 to TRBJ1-6, with D perhaps TRBD1 (6 bases). The CDR3 is 18 amino acids. The germline V and J ends were trimmed by 4 bases and 1 base, with 17 bases remaining between them. Germline loops: CDR1 LGHNA, CDR2 YSLEER.

CDR3 region: CASSSTGDEQYF. The CDR3 coding sequence is TGTGCCAGCAGCTCAACGGGCGACGAGCAGTACTTC. The V and J genes are TRBV7-9 and TRBJ2-7; D unclear. In germline, CDR1 is SEHNR, CDR2 FQNEAQ (reference sequence). This CDR3 is 12 amino acids long. Trimming stripped 4 bases from V and 5 bases from J, with 9 bases between.

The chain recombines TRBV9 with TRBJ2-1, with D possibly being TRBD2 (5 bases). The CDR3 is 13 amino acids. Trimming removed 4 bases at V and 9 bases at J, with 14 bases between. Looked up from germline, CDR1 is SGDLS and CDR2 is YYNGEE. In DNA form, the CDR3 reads TGTGCCAGCAGCTTAGTAACTAGACCTGAGCAGTTCTTC. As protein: CASSLVTRPEQFF.

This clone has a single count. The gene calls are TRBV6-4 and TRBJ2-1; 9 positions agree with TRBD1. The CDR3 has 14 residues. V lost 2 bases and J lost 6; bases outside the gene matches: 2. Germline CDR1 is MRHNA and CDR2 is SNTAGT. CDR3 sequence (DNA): TGTGCCAGCAGTGACGGGACAGGGTCCAATGAGCAGTTCTTC. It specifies CASSDGTGSNEQFF.

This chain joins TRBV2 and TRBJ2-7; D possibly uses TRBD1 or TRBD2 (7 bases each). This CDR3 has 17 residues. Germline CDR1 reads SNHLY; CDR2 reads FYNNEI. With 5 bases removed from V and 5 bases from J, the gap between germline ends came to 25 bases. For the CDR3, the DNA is TGTGCCAGCAGTTCTCCGGGACAGAGGACTAGATACGACGAGCAGTACTTC. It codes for CASSSPGQRTRYDEQYF.

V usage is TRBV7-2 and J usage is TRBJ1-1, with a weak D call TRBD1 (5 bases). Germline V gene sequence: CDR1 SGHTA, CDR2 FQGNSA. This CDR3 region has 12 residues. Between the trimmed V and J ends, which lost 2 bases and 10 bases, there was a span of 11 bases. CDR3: CASSLSFGGAFF. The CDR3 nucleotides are TGTGCCAGCAGCTTAAGTTTCGGGGGAGCTTTCTTT.

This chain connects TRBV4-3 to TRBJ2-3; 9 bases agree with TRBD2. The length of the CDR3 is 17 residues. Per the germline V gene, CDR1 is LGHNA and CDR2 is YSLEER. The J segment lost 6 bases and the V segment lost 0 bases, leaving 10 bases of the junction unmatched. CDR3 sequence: CASSQDRAGGPRDTQYF. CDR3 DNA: TGCGCCAGCAGCCAAGATCGTGCGGGAGGGCCCAGGGATACGCAGTATTTT.

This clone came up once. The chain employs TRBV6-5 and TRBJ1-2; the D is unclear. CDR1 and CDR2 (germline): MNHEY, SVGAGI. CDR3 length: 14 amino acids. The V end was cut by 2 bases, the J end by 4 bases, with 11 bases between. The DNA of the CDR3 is TGTGCCAGCAGTTACAATGGCGGGCCCTATGGCTACACCTTC. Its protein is CASSYNGGPYGYTF.

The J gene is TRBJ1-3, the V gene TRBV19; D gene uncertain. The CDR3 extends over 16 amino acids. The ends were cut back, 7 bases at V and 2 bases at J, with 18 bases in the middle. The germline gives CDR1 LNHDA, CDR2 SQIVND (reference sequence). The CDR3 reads CASTLVAGRAGNTIYF. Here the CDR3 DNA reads TGTGCCAGTACTCTGGTGGCGGGAAGGGCTGGAAACACCATATATTTT. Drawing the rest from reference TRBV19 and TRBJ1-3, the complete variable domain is DGGITQSPKYLFRKEGQNVTLSCEQNLNHDAMYWYRQDPGQGLRLIYYSQIVNDFQKGDIAEGYSVSREKKESFPLTVTSAQKNPTAFYLCASTLVAGRAGNTIYFGEGSWLTVV.